This TCR beta chain was identified during a study of T-cell memory formation after mild COVID-19 (TCRdb year 2021). Study-wide context: TCR sequence clusters from the two donors were found to be largely donor specific. In a couple of donors, T-cell clones that expanded and contracted after mild COVID-19 were tracked by sequencing TCRalpha and TCRbeta repertoires over time. Two young, previously healthy adult volunteers made up the cohort, one male and one female. What the research found in general, with its limitations: SARS-CoV-2 specificity of the second-wave clones peaking on day 37 was not confirmed. Contracting CD4+ clones were located mainly in the CM and EM memory subsets, whereas CD8+ clones were found to be enriched in EMRA. Only two mild cases were covered in the study, and larger cohorts including severe cases with pre-infection samples were considered necessary. From day 15 to 85, contracting clones showed balanced CD4/CD8 phenotypes, whereas a second wave of clones that expanded from day 15 to 37 leaned towards CD4+. Some responding clones were detected in pre-infection memory, suggesting pre-existing cross-reactive memory T cells joined the SARS-CoV-2 response.

V is reduced by 0 bases and J by 1 base, leaving a spacing of 11 bases between them. The CDR3 sequence holds 16 residues, the cysteine and phenylalanine included. The read is trimmed to its CDR3 DNA, 48 bases read in frame from base 1. Reading the germline V gene gives CDR1 LGHNA and CDR2 YNFKEQ. PBMCs were isolated by Ficoll-Paque density gradient centrifugation. Instrument on record: Illumina NovaSeq 6000. Using 5'RACE with constant-segment primers, TCRalpha and TCRbeta cDNA libraries were constructed, with sample barcodes and unique molecular identifiers added in the process. Trizol reagent was used to extract RNA from every sample. Libraries were amplified in two PCR steps, with a second sample barcode and Illumina TruSeq adapters added in the second step. Libraries were sequenced on an Illumina NovaSeq with 2 x 150 bp paired-end reads. For the original study's pipeline: Demultiplexing of reads and collapsing into UMI-guided consensus sequences were performed with migec v1.2.7. Using mixcr v2.1.11, UMI consensuses were aligned to TRA and TRB V and J templates and then assembled into clonotypes. Clonotypes were classified as expanded or contracted when called significant by both edgeR and NoisET, with noise models trained on biological replicates. For edgeR calls, the cutoffs were a false discovery rate-adjusted p below 0.01 and a log2 fold-change threshold of 1. PCA with hierarchical clustering of max-normalized trajectories of the 1000 most abundant clonotypes was used as exploratory dynamics analysis. Each responding clone was given a CD4 or CD8 phenotype based on the CD4+ and CD8+ repertoires, which had been sequenced separately. TCRdb handled the public reads itself, with Q25 trimming in fastp and clone calling in MiXCR, and kept productive beta chains. Each CDR3 protein gets just one entry, which takes the most common genes and DNA from the rows behind it. Clone size and V and J calls follow TCRdb, not the original study. The sample table contains about 350,000 distinct CDR3 sequences; only one count was recorded for approximately 13% of them. The ten largest clones take up about a fifth of the sample.

This clonotype was counted ten times or more. Its antigen target is currently unknown. Per-base quality was not reported, and no clone a single base away is much larger than it. The sequenced sample consisted of PBMCs or a T cell subset sorted from them (not recorded which). The V gene is TRBV4-2 and the J gene is TRBJ2-3, with a tentative D gene TRBD2 over 5 matching bases. This TCR came from a man aged 18 to 30 who had mild COVID-19 (a few samples of this study predate the infection). The sample titles of this study are shuffled in the database, so cell type and time point are left out; the donor was told from shared clones. CDR3 reads: CASSQDRGSRTDTQYF. DNA sequence: TGTGCCAGCAGCCAAGATCGGGGTTCCCGCACAGATACGCAGTATTTT.